This T cell receptor beta chain came from a study of blood T cell repertoires in COVID-19. Study background: PBMCs, B-cell-depleted T cells, or T cells were the source of the cDNA or gDNA that made up the material.

V was clipped by 2 bases and J by 2 bases, with 7 bases between them. This CDR3 contains 13 residues. The germline V gene has CDR1 MNHEY and CDR2 SVGAGI. Original processing methods: Reference gene primer amplification gave nucleated cell count estimates. Only in-frame clones appear in the TCRdb table, and some are missing; sequencing was by immunoSEQ multiplex PCR. That table gives V, J and clone size, and the DNA gave D and trimming. The data contain some 520,000 clones, 89% of them singletons. Patients at the Seattle site were enrolled during active infection and followed longitudinally. Of note for this clone: The sample holds other DNA sequences that translate to the same CDR3.

The chain has TRBV6-5 and TRBJ2-7; the D gene is possibly TRBD2 (5 bases). The specimen sequenced was peripheral blood. The sequence was obtained from a man aged 18 to 29 with COVID-19, enrolled during active disease. DNA of the CDR3: TGTGCCAGCAGTTACGAGGGCGCCTACGAGCAGTACTTC. The encoded protein is CASSYEGAYEQYF.